This note documents a single TCR beta chain sequence. The data belong to a study of cytomegalovirus exposure and HLA in healthy donors. PCR was performed using 60 Vbeta and 13 Jbeta primers. Sequencing used immunoSEQ multiplex PCR; TCRdb keeps in-frame clones, though not all of them. The table records some 160,000 clones, roughly 83% of them present only once. Germline CDR1 SGHAT, CDR2 FQNNGV. Trimming shortened V by 3 bases and J by 3 bases, and 11 bases separated the two germline ends. The CDR3 length is 14 residues. The sequencing input was PBMCs. This receptor was taken from a woman aged 18-35 years in good health and CMV-seronegative. The chain uses TRBV11-2 and TRBJ1-2; D call uncertain. DNA for the CDR3: TGTGCCAGCAGCTTTTCCGCGAGAGACTATGGCTACACCTTC. Amino acids: CASSFSARDYGYTF.